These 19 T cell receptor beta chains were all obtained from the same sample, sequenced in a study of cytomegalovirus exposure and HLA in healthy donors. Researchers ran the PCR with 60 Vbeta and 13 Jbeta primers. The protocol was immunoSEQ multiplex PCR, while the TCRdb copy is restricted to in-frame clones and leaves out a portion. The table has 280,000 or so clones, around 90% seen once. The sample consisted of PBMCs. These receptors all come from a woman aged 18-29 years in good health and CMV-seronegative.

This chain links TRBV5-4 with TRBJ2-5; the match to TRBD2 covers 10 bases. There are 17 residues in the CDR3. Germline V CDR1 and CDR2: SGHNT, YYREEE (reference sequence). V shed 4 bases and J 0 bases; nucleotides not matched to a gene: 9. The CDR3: CASSDIPTSGYQETQYF. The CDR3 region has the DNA TGTGCCAGCAGCGACATCCCGACTAGCGGGTACCAAGAGACCCAGTACTTC.

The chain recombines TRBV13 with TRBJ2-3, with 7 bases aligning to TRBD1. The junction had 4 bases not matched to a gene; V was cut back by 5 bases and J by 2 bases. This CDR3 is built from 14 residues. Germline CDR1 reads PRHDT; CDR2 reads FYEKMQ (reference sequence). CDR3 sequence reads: CASSPTGVTDTQYF. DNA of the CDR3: TGTGCCAGCAGCCCAACAGGGGTCACAGATACGCAGTATTTT.

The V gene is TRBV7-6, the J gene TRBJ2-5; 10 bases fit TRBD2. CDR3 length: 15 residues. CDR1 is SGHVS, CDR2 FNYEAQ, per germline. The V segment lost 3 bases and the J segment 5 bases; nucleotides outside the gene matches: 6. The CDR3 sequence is CASSLGTSEWETQYF. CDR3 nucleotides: TGTGCCAGCAGCTTGGGGACTAGCGAGTGGGAGACCCAGTACTTC.

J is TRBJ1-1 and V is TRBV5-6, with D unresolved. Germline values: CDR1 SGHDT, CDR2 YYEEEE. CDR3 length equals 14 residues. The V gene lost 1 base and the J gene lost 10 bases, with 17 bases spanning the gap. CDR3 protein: CASSLISLGKRAFF. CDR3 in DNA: TGTGCCAGCAGCTTGATCTCACTAGGGAAACGAGCTTTCTTT.

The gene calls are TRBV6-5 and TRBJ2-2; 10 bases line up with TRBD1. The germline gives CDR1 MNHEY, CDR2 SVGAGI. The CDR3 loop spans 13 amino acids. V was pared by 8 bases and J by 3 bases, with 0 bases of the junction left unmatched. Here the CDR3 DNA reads TGTGCCAGCGGGACAGGGGACACCGGGGAGCTGTTTTTT. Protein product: CASGTGDTGELFF.

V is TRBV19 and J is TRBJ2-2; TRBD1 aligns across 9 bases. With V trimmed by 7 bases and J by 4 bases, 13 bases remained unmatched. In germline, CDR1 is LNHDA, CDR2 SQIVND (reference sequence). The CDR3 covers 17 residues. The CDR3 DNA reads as TGTGCCAGTACCAAACCGGCGGGACAGGGAGGCACCGGGGAGCTGTTTTTT. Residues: CASTKPAGQGGTGELFF.

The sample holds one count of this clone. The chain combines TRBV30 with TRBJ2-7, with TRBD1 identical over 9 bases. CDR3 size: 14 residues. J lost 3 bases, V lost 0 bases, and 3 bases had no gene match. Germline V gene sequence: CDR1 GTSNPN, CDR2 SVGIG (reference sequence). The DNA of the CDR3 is TGTGCCTGGAGTGTTGGGACAGGGCTCTACGAGCAGTACTTC. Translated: CAWSVGTGLYEQYF.

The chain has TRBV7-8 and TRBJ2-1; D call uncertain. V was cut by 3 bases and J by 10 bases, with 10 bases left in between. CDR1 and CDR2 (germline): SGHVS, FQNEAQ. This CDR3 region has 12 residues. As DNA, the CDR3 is TGTGCCAGCAGCTTCCCTTCAGGAGAGCAGTTCTTC. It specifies CASSFPSGEQFF.

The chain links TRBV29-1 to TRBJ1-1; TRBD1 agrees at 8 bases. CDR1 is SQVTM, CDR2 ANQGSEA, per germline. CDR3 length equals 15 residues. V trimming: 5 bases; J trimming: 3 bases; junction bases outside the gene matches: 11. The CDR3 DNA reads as TGCAGCGTTCCAAAGGATGGACAGGGCTACACTGAAGCTTTCTTT. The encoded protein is CSVPKDGQGYTEAFF.

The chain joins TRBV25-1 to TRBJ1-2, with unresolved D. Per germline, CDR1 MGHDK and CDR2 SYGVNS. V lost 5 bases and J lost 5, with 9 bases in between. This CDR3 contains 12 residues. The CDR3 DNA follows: TGTGCCAGCAGTTTTACGGGGTATGGCTACACCTTC. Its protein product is CASSFTGYGYTF.

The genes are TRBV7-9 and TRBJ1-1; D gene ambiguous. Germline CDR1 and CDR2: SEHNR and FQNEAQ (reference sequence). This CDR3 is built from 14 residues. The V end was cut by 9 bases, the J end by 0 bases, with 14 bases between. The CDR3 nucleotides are TGTGCCAGGGACGCCTTAGCGCTGAACACTGAAGCTTTCTTT. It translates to CARDALALNTEAFF.

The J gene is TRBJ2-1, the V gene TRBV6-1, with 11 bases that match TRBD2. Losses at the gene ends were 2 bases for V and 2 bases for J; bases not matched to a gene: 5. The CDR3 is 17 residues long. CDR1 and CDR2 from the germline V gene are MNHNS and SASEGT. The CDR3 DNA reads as TGTGCCAGCAGTGAAACGGGACTAGCGGCTACCTACAATGAGCAGTTCTTC. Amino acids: CASSETGLAATYNEQFF.

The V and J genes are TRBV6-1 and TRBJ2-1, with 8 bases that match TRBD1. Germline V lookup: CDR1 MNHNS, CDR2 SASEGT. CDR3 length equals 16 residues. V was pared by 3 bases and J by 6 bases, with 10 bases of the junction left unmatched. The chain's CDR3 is CASSDRGQVPFNEQFF. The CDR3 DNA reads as TGTGCCAGCAGTGATCGGGGACAGGTTCCGTTCAATGAGCAGTTCTTC.

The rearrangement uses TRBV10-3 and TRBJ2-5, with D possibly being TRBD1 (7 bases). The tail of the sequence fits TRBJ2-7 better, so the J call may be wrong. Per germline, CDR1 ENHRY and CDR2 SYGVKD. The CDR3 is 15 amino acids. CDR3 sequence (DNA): TGTGCCATCAGTGGGGCAGGGGGGAAAACCTACGAGCAGTACTTC. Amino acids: CAISGAGGKTYEQYF.

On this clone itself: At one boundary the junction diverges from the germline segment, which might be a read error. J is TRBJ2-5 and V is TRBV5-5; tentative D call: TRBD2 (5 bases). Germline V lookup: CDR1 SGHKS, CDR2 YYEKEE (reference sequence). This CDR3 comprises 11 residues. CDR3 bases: TGTGCCAGCAGCTTACTAGAGCCCCAGTACTTC. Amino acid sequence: CASSLLEPQYF.

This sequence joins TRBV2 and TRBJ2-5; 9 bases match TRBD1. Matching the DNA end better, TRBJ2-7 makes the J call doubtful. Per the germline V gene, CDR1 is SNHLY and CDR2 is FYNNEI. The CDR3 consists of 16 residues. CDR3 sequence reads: CASRIRGSGQGYEQYF. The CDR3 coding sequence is TGTGCCAGCAGGATAAGGGGGTCGGGACAGGGCTACGAGCAGTACTTC.

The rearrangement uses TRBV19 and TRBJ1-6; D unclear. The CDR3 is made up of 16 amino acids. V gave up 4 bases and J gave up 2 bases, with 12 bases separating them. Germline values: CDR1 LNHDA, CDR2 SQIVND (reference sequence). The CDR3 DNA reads TGTGCCAGTAGTAGGTGGAAAGACACCTATAATTCACCCCTCCACTTT. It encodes CASSRWKDTYNSPLHF.

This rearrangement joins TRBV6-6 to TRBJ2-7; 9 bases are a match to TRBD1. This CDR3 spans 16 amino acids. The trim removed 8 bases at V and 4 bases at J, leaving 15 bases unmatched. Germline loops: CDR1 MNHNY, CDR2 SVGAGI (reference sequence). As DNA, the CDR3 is TGTGCCAGCGTCGACCCCTCCGGGACAGGGAGTTACGAGCAGTACTTC. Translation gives CASVDPSGTGSYEQYF.

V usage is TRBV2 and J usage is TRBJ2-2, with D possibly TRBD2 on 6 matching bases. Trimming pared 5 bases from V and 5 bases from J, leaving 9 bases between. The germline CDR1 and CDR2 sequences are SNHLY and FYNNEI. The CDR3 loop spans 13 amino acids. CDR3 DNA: TGTGCCAGCAGTCGCGGGGTAACCGGGGAGCTGTTTTTT. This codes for CASSRGVTGELFF.